This T cell receptor beta chain derives from a study of blood T cell repertoires in COVID-19. At the level of the study: Donors in the United States, Italy and Spain gave samples during acute or convalescent COVID-19. PBMCs, B-cell-depleted T cells, or T cells were the source of the cDNA or gDNA that made up the material.

This clone showed up just a few times. CDR1 SGHRS and CDR2 YFSETQ come from the germline V gene. The trim removed 4 bases at V and 9 bases at J, leaving 6 bases unmatched. The CDR3 consists of 14 residues. As handled by the study authors: Scientists estimated how many nucleated cells there were by amplifying reference gene primers. Method: immunoSEQ multiplex PCR; TCRdb's copy keeps in-frame clones and lacks some. The V and J calls and clone size are taken from that table; D and trimming were inferred from the DNA. The sample lists some 200,000 clones, roughly 84% occurring once. The receptor's source is a human donor in a cohort sampled during active COVID-19. The chain joins TRBV5-1 to TRBJ1-3, with 11 bases matching TRBD1. The sample comprised peripheral blood. CDR3 in amino acids: CASSPGQGAFTIYF. CDR3 DNA sequence: TGCGCCAGCAGCCCAGGACAGGGGGCCTTCACCATATATTTT.